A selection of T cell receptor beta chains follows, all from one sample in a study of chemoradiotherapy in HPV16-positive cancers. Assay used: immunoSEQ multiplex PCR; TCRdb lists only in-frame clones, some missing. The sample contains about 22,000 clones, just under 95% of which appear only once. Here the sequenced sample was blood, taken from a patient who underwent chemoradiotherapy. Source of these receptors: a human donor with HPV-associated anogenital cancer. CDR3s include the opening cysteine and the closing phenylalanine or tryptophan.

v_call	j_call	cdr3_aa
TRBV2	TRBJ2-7	CASRADSPEQYF
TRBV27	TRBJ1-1	CASSNHRGFTEAFF
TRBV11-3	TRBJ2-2	CAGSLEFGTGELFF
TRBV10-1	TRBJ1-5	CASSEPDRDSNQPQHF
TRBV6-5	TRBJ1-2	CASSYSGVNYGYTF
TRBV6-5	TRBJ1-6	CASTGQANSPLHF
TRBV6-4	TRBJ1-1	CASSTGFGNEAFF
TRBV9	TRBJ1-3	CASSALGGNTIYF
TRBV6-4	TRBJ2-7	CASSKEGQGAYEQYF
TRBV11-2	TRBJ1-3	CASSFAGAGNTIYF
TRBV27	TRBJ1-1	CASSSTRTGGIVTEAFF
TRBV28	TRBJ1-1	CASSLPGTEAFF
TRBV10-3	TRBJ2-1	CAISESVGTSGTGNEQFF
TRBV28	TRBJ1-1	CASSLLVQLNTEAFF
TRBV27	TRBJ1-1	CASRPNRRMNTEAFF
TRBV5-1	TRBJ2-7	CASSLSGYEQYF
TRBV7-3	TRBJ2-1	CASSSAGEGNEQFF